The 17 T cell receptor beta chains in this list originate from one sample, sequenced in a study of T cells in tumors after PD-1 blockade. The data were produced by immunoSEQ multiplex PCR, yet TCRdb's version contains in-frame clones alone and is incomplete. This repertoire shows fewer than 15,000 clones, about 80% found once; its top ten account for under 25%. The material sequenced was PBMCs, taken after anti-PD-1 treatment. These TCRs come from a human donor with basal cell carcinoma.

V and J are TRBV4-1 and TRBJ2-1; 11 nucleotides match TRBD1. This CDR3 is built from 15 residues. Germline CDR1 MGHRA, CDR2 YSYEKL. With 3 bases clipped from V and 6 bases from J, the junction kept 4 bases outside the gene matches. The CDR3 spells CASSHPGQGGNEQFF. The CDR3 nucleotides are TGCGCCAGCAGCCATCCGGGACAGGGGGGCAATGAGCAGTTCTTC.

The chain employs TRBV18 and TRBJ2-7; TRBD1 aligns across 7 bases. Germline CDR1 KGHSH, CDR2 LQKENI. The CDR3 consists of 15 residues. V dropped 1 base and J dropped 1; count of bases not matched to a gene: 4. The CDR3 here is CASSPQGARSYEQYF. The CDR3 DNA reads TGTGCCAGCTCACCACAGGGGGCTAGGTCCTACGAGCAGTACTTC.

The chain couples TRBV30 to TRBJ1-6, with D perhaps matching TRBD1 (6 bases). From germline, CDR1 is GTSNPN and CDR2 SVGIG (reference sequence). This CDR3 contains 14 residues. Between the trimmed V and J ends, which lost 5 bases and 7 bases, there was a span of 15 bases. The CDR3 loop is CAWGRGLDNSPLHF. The CDR3, as DNA: TGTGCCTGGGGCAGGGGTTTGGACAATTCACCCCTCCACTTT.

Worth noting for this clone: A junction end diverges from the germline sequence, so it may reflect a read error. The chain is built from TRBV7-9 and TRBJ2-7; perhaps TRBD2 as D (6 bases). CDR3 length equals 11 residues. From germline, CDR1 is SEHNR and CDR2 FQNEAQ (reference sequence). The CDR3 loop reads CASSLEGLLFF. The CDR3 DNA follows: TGTGCCAGCAGCTTAGAAGGACTACTATTCTTC.

This sequence joins TRBV20-1 and TRBJ2-3; D tentatively reads TRBD1 or TRBD2 (5 bases each). Germline V lookup: CDR1 DFQATT, CDR2 SNEGSKA (reference sequence). With 3 bases removed from V and 1 base from J, the gap between germline ends came to 8 bases. CDR3 length: 13 residues. The CDR3 DNA reads as TGCAGTGCTAGTGGGGACGGCACAGATACGCAGTATTTT. It yields the protein CSASGDGTDTQYF.

The V and J genes are TRBV9 and TRBJ2-3; D not certain. CDR3 length equals 15 residues. V lost 1 base and J 2 bases, leaving 11 bases between the germline ends. Germline lookup yields CDR1 SGDLS and CDR2 YYNGEE. CDR3 region: CASSVLATNTDTQYF. CDR3 nucleotide sequence: TGTGCCAGCAGCGTACTTGCGACCAACACAGATACGCAGTATTTT. The whole variable domain, filled in from reference TRBV9 and TRBJ2-3, reads DSGVTQTPKHLITATGQRVTLRCSPRSGDLSVYWYQQSLDQGLQFLIQYYNGEERAKGNILERFSAQQFPDLHSELNLSSLELGDSALYFCASSVLATNTDTQYFGPGTRLTVL.

The chain couples TRBV6-2 or TRBV6-3 to TRBJ1-4; D unresolved. The CDR3 is 14 amino acids. Trimming removed 0 bases from V and 0 bases from J, with 2 bases in between. The germline gives CDR1 MNHEY, CDR2 SVGEGT. The CDR3 sequence is CASSYSTTNEKLFF. The CDR3, as DNA: TGTGCCAGCAGTTACTCTACAACTAATGAAAAACTGTTTTTT.

This clone has just one count. J is TRBJ1-2 and V is TRBV14, with D uncertain. The V end was cut by 1 base, the J end by 0 bases, with 12 bases between. CDR3 size: 16 residues. Germline-derived CDR1 and CDR2 are SGHDN and FVKESK. The CDR3: CASSQAATVPNYGYTF. The CDR3 coding sequence is TGTGCCAGCAGCCAAGCCGCCACAGTTCCTAACTATGGCTACACCTTC.

The rearrangement joins TRBV6-5 to TRBJ1-1; D unclear. Germline V CDR1 and CDR2: MNHEY, SVGAGI. V was trimmed by 5 bases and J by 6 bases, leaving 13 bases between them. The CDR3 has 13 amino acids. CDR3 sequence: CASSPSPRAEAFF. The CDR3 region has the DNA TGTGCCAGCAGTCCCAGCCCGAGGGCTGAAGCTTTCTTT.

The chain carries TRBV10-3 and TRBJ2-5; D possibly corresponds to TRBD1 (6 bases). Germline lookup yields CDR1 ENHRY and CDR2 SYGVKD. This CDR3 spans 15 amino acids. The germline V and J ends were trimmed by 0 bases and 4 bases, with 12 bases remaining between them. The CDR3 protein is CAISESRGPTETQYF. In nucleotides, the CDR3 is TGTGCCATCAGTGAGTCCAGGGGCCCAACAGAGACCCAGTACTTC.

The chain carries TRBV9 and TRBJ1-2, with TRBD1 identical over 9 bases. CDR1 and CDR2 (germline): SGDLS, YYNGEE. V lost 4 bases and J lost 8; bases outside the gene matches: 18. CDR3 length equals 17 residues. This CDR3 is CASSTRLLGQGTGGYTF. The CDR3 region has the DNA TGTGCCAGCAGCACCCGACTTCTGGGACAGGGTACCGGCGGCTACACCTTC.

The chain links TRBV27 to TRBJ2-7; 10 bases are a match to TRBD1. Trimming removed 6 bases from V and 5 bases from J; junction bases left unmatched: 10. The CDR3 is made up of 15 amino acids. The germline gives CDR1 MNHEY, CDR2 SMNVEV (reference sequence). The CDR3 coding sequence is TGTGCCAGCAGGCACCCAGACAGGGGGCATCACGAGCAGTACTTC. Its translation is CASRHPDRGHHEQYF.

This clone has more than one count but fewer than ten. The gene calls are TRBV18 and TRBJ2-1; 11 bases map to TRBD2. With 1 base clipped from V and 6 bases from J, the junction kept 8 bases outside the gene matches. Germline V gene lookup returns CDR1 KGHSH and CDR2 LQKENI. CDR3 size: 17 residues. The CDR3 protein is CASSPRGSGRVSNEQFF. For the CDR3, the DNA is TGTGCCAGCTCACCACGTGGTAGCGGGAGGGTATCCAATGAGCAGTTCTTC.

The chain links TRBV4-2 to TRBJ2-7, with 14 bases that match TRBD2. The J segment lost 2 bases and the V segment lost 2 bases, leaving 11 bases of the junction unmatched. This CDR3 region has 19 residues. CDR1 and CDR2 (germline): LGHNA, YNFKEQ. In nucleotides, the CDR3 is TGTGCCAGCAGCCAACGACAGGGACTAGCGGGAGAAGAACCCTACGAGCAGTACTTC. This translates into CASSQRQGLAGEEPYEQYF.

This clone has only one observation. The chain links TRBV12-5 to TRBJ2-1; 14 bases align to TRBD2. V dropped 4 bases and J dropped 9; count of bases not matched to a gene: 11. The CDR3 is 17 residues long. Per the germline V gene, CDR1 is LGHNT and CDR2 is FRNRAP. CDR3 nucleotide sequence: TGTGCTAGTGGTTCCCCCGACGGGACTAGCGGGAGTTTTGAGCAGTTCTTC. This translates into CASGSPDGTSGSFEQFF.

Of note for this clone: Other DNA sequences in this specimen translate into the identical CDR3. The chain combines TRBV9 with TRBJ2-3; 9 bases line up with TRBD2. After removal of 0 bases from V and 5 bases from J, the junction contained 4 bases not matched to a gene. The germline gives CDR1 SGDLS, CDR2 YYNGEE. There are 15 residues in the CDR3. This CDR3 is CASSVGRGGVDTQYF. CDR3 nucleotides: TGTGCCAGCAGCGTAGGGCGGGGGGGGGTAGATACGCAGTATTTT.

V usage is TRBV28 and J usage is TRBJ1-5; TRBD1 matches 7 bases. V shed 7 bases, J shed 5 bases, and the junction held 5 bases outside the gene matches. The germline gives CDR1 MDHEN, CDR2 SYDVKM. This CDR3 has 13 residues. The chain's CDR3 is CASTDRADQPQHF. Written as DNA, the CDR3 is TGTGCCAGCACCGACAGGGCGGATCAGCCCCAGCATTTT.